Described below is a single T cell receptor (beta chain) sequence and its context. This specimen comes from a study of T cell responses to AZD1222 COVID-19 vaccine. The germline CDR1 and CDR2 sequences are LGHDT and YNNKEL (reference sequence). Trimming removed 4 bases from V and 3 bases from J, with 9 bases in between. The CDR3 runs to 14 residues. Assay: immunoSEQ multiplex PCR; the TCRdb copy retains only in-frame clones and omits some. The sample lists roughly 67,000 clones; roughly nine tenths were seen once. The source material was peripheral blood, sampled 28 days after the second AZD1222 dose. The V gene is TRBV3-1 (or the pseudogene TRBV3-2), the J gene TRBJ2-2; TRBD1 or TRBD2 may be the D gene (5 bases each). This receptor was obtained from an adult who received the AZD1222 COVID-19 vaccine. In nucleotides, the CDR3 is TGTGCCAGCAGCCTGGGGACGCACACCGGGGAGCTGTTTTTT. Translating gives CASSLGTHTGELFF.